The 14 T cell receptor beta chains below all came from one sample that was sequenced in a study of chemoradiotherapy in HPV16-positive cancers. Data came from immunoSEQ multiplex PCR; TCRdb stores just in-frame clones and leaves some out. The sample carries 3,300 or so clones, less than 75% recorded once. This material was acquired from a patient who underwent chemoradiotherapy. Receptors originate from a human donor with HPV-associated anogenital cancer.

The gene calls are TRBV7-2 and TRBJ1-2; maybe TRBD1 (5 bases). Per the germline V gene, CDR1 is SGHTA and CDR2 is FQGNSA. The V end was cut by 5 bases, the J end by 3 bases, with 10 bases between. The CDR3 extends over 13 amino acids. DNA of the CDR3: TGTGCCAGCAGCCCGCTAGGGGACTATGGCTACACCTTC. It yields the protein CASSPLGDYGYTF.

The chain carries TRBV6-1 and TRBJ1-5; 8 bases line up with TRBD1. Germline V CDR1 and CDR2: MNHNS, SASEGT. The length of the CDR3 is 13 residues. V gave up 6 bases and J gave up 5 bases; unmatched junction bases: 3. The CDR3 region is CASSGQGDQPQHF. The CDR3 bases are TGTGCCAGCAGCGGACAGGGAGATCAGCCCCAGCATTTT.

V is TRBV6-1 and J is TRBJ1-2; TRBD1 aligns across 8 bases. After removal of 2 bases from V and 6 bases from J, the junction contained 5 bases not matched to a gene. The CDR3 spans 14 residues. CDR1 is MNHNS, CDR2 SASEGT, per germline. DNA for the CDR3: TGTGCCAGCAGTGAATATCAGGGGGCTGATGGCTACACCTTC. This translates into CASSEYQGADGYTF.

The chain joins TRBV4-1 to TRBJ1-1, with 8 bases that match TRBD1. The V and J ends lost 4 bases and 8 bases, in that order; junction bases with no gene match: 3. The CDR3 covers 12 residues. Germline V gene sequence: CDR1 MGHRA, CDR2 YSYEKL. The CDR3 is CASSPRTGEAFF. The CDR3 DNA sequence: TGCGCCAGCAGCCCGAGGACAGGGGAAGCTTTCTTT.

The rearrangement uses TRBV28 and TRBJ1-1; maybe TRBD1 (5 bases). Germline CDR1 is MDHEN and CDR2 is SYDVKM. The V end was cut by 6 bases, the J end by 1 base, with 18 bases between. The CDR3 length is 16 residues. This CDR3 reads CASRAGLPRGNTEAFF. CDR3 DNA sequence: TGTGCCAGCAGAGCGGGACTCCCACGGGGGAACACTGAAGCTTTCTTT. The whole variable domain, filled in from reference TRBV28 and TRBJ1-1, reads DVKVTQSSRYLVKRTGEKVFLECVQDMDHENMFWYRQDPGLGLRLIYFSYDVKMKEKGDIPEGYSVSREKKERFSLILESASTNQTSMYLCASRAGLPRGNTEAFFGQGTRLTVV.

This sequence joins TRBV4-2 and TRBJ2-5; D gene unclear. The CDR3 has 13 residues. The V and J ends lost 1 base and 3 bases respectively, with 6 bases between them. CDR1 and CDR2 from the germline V gene are LGHNA and YNFKEQ. The CDR3 region has the DNA TGTGCCAGCAGCCAAGCGGCGGAAGAGACCCAGTACTTC. This codes for CASSQAAEETQYF.

J is TRBJ1-3 and V is TRBV7-8; no firm D call. The germline V and J ends were trimmed by 3 bases and 0 bases, with 12 bases remaining between them. The CDR3 covers 16 residues. Germline lookup yields CDR1 SGHVS and CDR2 FQNEAQ. The CDR3 DNA follows: TGTGCCAGCAGCTTTCTGGGGATACCCTCTGGAAACACCATATATTTT. Amino acids: CASSFLGIPSGNTIYF.

The chain employs TRBV28 and TRBJ1-1; a weak D match, TRBD1 (6 bases). CDR3 length: 15 residues. Germline V gene sequence: CDR1 MDHEN, CDR2 SYDVKM. Trimming removed 5 bases at V and 5 bases at J, with 18 bases between. Here the CDR3 DNA reads TGTGCCAGCAGTACTACAGGGCCCTCCCAAACTGAAGCTTTCTTT. Its translation is CASSTTGPSQTEAFF. The whole variable domain, remainder taken from reference TRBV28 and TRBJ1-1, is DVKVTQSSRYLVKRTGEKVFLECVQDMDHENMFWYRQDPGLGLRLIYFSYDVKMKEKGDIPEGYSVSREKKERFSLILESASTNQTSMYLCASSTTGPSQTEAFFGQGTRLTVV.

Written as DNA, the CDR3 is TGTGCCAGCAGCTCGAGAGCTAGCGGGGGGGCTGTTGAGCAGTACTTC. Its translation: CASSSRASGGAVEQYF. The chain recombines TRBV7-2 with TRBJ2-7, with 12 bases aligning to TRBD2. Germline V lookup: CDR1 SGHTA, CDR2 FQGNSA. Trimming at V came to 4 bases and at J to 7 bases, leaving 11 bases not matched to a gene. This CDR3 spans 16 amino acids.

This chain uses TRBV13 with TRBJ1-2; weak D call: TRBD1 (6 bases). In germline, CDR1 is PRHDT, CDR2 FYEKMQ (reference sequence). V gave up 4 bases and J gave up 1 base, with 10 bases separating them. The CDR3 runs 14 residues. CDR3 loop: CASSSWTDNYGYTF. The DNA of the CDR3 is TGTGCCAGCAGCTCTTGGACAGATAACTATGGCTACACCTTC.

This rearrangement joins TRBV5-3 to TRBJ2-4; D is perhaps TRBD1 (7 bases). TRBV5-3 is identified as an open reading frame with a role that is uncertain. This CDR3 contains 17 residues. Trimming removed 0 bases at V and 3 bases at J, with 16 bases between. The CDR3 here is CARSLEFRQGGKNIQYF. CDR3 bases: TGTGCCAGAAGCTTGGAGTTTCGACAGGGAGGCAAAAACATTCAGTACTTC.

V and J are TRBV20-1 and TRBJ2-1; D is uncertain. Germline loops: CDR1 DFQATT, CDR2 SNEGSKA (reference sequence). CDR3 size: 11 residues. Trimming stripped 3 bases from V and 4 bases from J, with 4 bases between. The CDR3 coding sequence is TGCAGTGCTAGCCTTTACAATGAGCAGTTCTTC. Protein: CSASLYNEQFF.

This chain joins TRBV7-2 and TRBJ1-2; D might be TRBD1 (6 bases). Germline CDR1 reads SGHTA; CDR2 reads FQGNSA. The CDR3 spans 14 residues. The V end was cut by 5 bases, the J end by 8 bases, with 18 bases between. The CDR3 sequence: CASSPTGSGVGYTF. The CDR3 region has the DNA TGTGCCAGCAGCCCTACCGGGTCAGGGGTCGGCTACACCTTC. The entire variable domain, with the rest obtained from reference TRBV7-2 and TRBJ1-2, is as follows: GAGVSQSPSNKVTEKGKDVELRCDPISGHTALYWYRQSLGQGLEFLIYFQGNSAPDKSGLPSDRFSAERTGGSVSTLTIQRTQQEDSAVYLCASSPTGSGVGYTFGSGTRLTVV.

The rearrangement uses TRBV4-3 and TRBJ2-7, with a weak D call TRBD1 (6 bases). This CDR3 has 14 residues. From germline, CDR1 is LGHNA and CDR2 YSLEER. Trimming took off 2 bases at V and 1 base at J, with 9 bases between the two ends. The CDR3 region is CASSQSRGSYEQYF. Here the CDR3 DNA reads TGCGCCAGCAGCCAATCCAGGGGATCCTACGAGCAGTACTTC.